The 32 T cell receptor beta chains reported below all come from one sample, sequenced in a study of T-cell reconstitution after alpha-beta-depleted transplantation in children. Unique molecular identifiers were used to barcode this TCRbeta library. Via MiXCR, TCRdb re-called the PCR reads, giving one row per CDR3 protein. The sample records almost 250,000 distinct CDR3 sequences, about 26% being singletons. The material was PBMCs, obtained before TCRalphabeta/CD19-depleted stem cell transplant. The receptors shown here come from a girl aged 2 to 9 with Fanconi anemia, due to receive a stem cell transplant.

The chain carries TRBV11-2 and TRBJ2-7; TRBD1 matches at 7 bases. Trimming cost V 5 bases and J 2 bases; bases outside gene matches: 6. The CDR3 runs to 14 residues. Germline loops: CDR1 SGHAT, CDR2 FQNNGV. The CDR3, as DNA: TGTGCCAGCAGCCGCCCGGGACAGACCTACGAGCAGTACTTC. The encoded protein is CASSRPGQTYEQYF. Based on the CDR3 plus reference TRBV11-2 and TRBJ2-7, the full variable domain is EAGVAQSPRYKIIEKRQSVAFWCNPISGHATLYWYQQILGQGPKLLIQFQNNGVVDDSQLPKDRFSAERLKGVDSTLKIQPAKLEDSAVYLCASSRPGQTYEQYFGPGTRLTVT.

Regarding this clonotype: One junction end disagrees with the germline gene, perhaps due to a read error. The chain recombines TRBV20-1 with TRBJ2-7; D possibly corresponds to TRBD1 (6 bases). The CDR3 consists of 14 residues. From germline, CDR1 is DFQATT and CDR2 SNEGSKA (reference sequence). DNA of the CDR3: TGCAGTGCTAGAGAATACAGGGCCCCCTACGAGCGGTACTTC. This encodes CSAREYRAPYERYF.

This clonotype was found many times. This rearrangement joins TRBV29-1 to TRBJ1-4; D not resolved. The germline V gene encodes CDR1 SQVTM and CDR2 ANQGSEA. V lost 4 bases and J lost 10, with 19 bases in between. The CDR3 runs to 14 residues. The CDR3 loop is CSVAPGFRETKLFF. The CDR3 bases are TGCAGCGTTGCTCCGGGTTTCCGGGAGACAAAACTGTTTTTT. Variable domain in full (rest from reference TRBV29-1 and TRBJ1-4): SAVISQKPSRDICQRGTSLTIQCQVDSQVTMMFWYRQQPGQSLTLIATANQGSEATYESGFVIDKFPISRPNLTFSTLTVSNMSPEDSSIYLCSVAPGFRETKLFFGSGTQLSVL.

The CDR3 bases are TGTGCCAGCAGTTTACGATTGGGACAGGGTGGAGAGACCCAGTACTTC. It specifies CASSLRLGQGGETQYF. The chain couples TRBV28 to TRBJ2-5; 9 bases are a match to TRBD1. The germline V gene encodes CDR1 MDHEN and CDR2 SYDVKM. This CDR3 is built from 16 residues. V lost 2 bases to trimming and J lost 4 bases; unmatched junction nucleotides: 8.

This clonotype was counted only a few times. The rearrangement joins TRBV7-3 to TRBJ2-1; D is possibly TRBD2 (6 bases). This CDR3 has 15 residues. V dropped 5 bases and J dropped 10 bases, with 21 bases sitting between them. Germline V lookup: CDR1 SGHTA, CDR2 FQGTGA. CDR3 protein: CASSPFQRAGGEQFF. The CDR3 bases are TGTGCCAGCAGCCCCTTTCAGCGGGCCGGTGGCGAGCAGTTCTTC.

This clonotype occurred a few times. J is TRBJ2-3 and V is TRBV27; 10 bases are shared with TRBD2. CDR1 and CDR2 from the germline V gene are MNHEY and SMNVEV (reference sequence). There are 15 residues in the CDR3. The V segment lost 2 bases and the J segment 9 bases; nucleotides outside the gene matches: 8. The CDR3 reads CASSLQWLAGETQYF. The CDR3 bases are TGTGCCAGCAGTTTACAGTGGCTAGCGGGAGAAACGCAGTATTTT.

This clonotype was seen more than once but under ten times. This chain connects TRBV29-1 to TRBJ1-2, with 8 bases matching TRBD1. Germline V CDR1 and CDR2: SQVTM, ANQGSEA. This CDR3 has 16 residues. Trimming removed 7 bases from V and 8 bases from J; junction bases left unmatched: 21. The CDR3 sequence is CSGSPLLGQDVMGYTF. For the CDR3, the DNA is TGCAGCGGATCCCCTTTATTGGGACAGGACGTAATGGGCTACACCTTC.

The chain links TRBV28 to TRBJ2-7; 7 bases map to TRBD1. The CDR3 extends over 14 amino acids. The trim removed 3 bases at V and 3 bases at J, leaving 5 bases unmatched. CDR1 and CDR2 from the germline V gene are MDHEN and SYDVKM. CDR3 DNA sequence: TGTGCCAGCAGTTTGCAGGGACAGATCTACGAGCAGTACTTC. Protein sequence: CASSLQGQIYEQYF.

This sequence joins TRBV7-3 and TRBJ2-5, with D possibly matching TRBD2 (6 bases). The V end lost 5 bases, the J end lost 4 bases, and 14 bases lay between the germline ends. There are 14 residues in the CDR3. Germline CDR1 reads SGHTA; CDR2 reads FQGTGA. The CDR3 reads CASSHGGRSETQYF. CDR3 nucleotides: TGTGCCAGCAGCCATGGGGGGAGGTCAGAGACCCAGTACTTC.

There are a few counts of this clonotype. The chain joins TRBV9 to TRBJ2-7, with 9 positions matching TRBD2. The CDR3 is made up of 14 amino acids. The V gene end was trimmed by 2 bases and the J gene end by 5 bases; junction bases not matched to a gene: 5. In germline, CDR1 is SGDLS, CDR2 YYNGEE. The CDR3 DNA follows: TGTGCCAGCAGCGTCTCGGGACTAGCCCACGAGCAGTACTTC. This encodes CASSVSGLAHEQYF.

The chain has TRBV5-5 and TRBJ2-5; no firm D call. The CDR3 sequence is 14 residues long. The V end lost 0 bases, the J end lost 2 bases, and 8 bases lay between the germline ends. Germline values: CDR1 SGHKS, CDR2 YYEKEE (reference sequence). The CDR3 is CASSLVSIQETQYF. The CDR3 DNA sequence: TGTGCCAGCAGCTTGGTATCTATTCAAGAGACCCAGTACTTC. Supplemented by reference TRBV5-5 and TRBJ2-5, the full variable domain reads DAGVTQSPTHLIKTRGQQVTLRCSPISGHKSVSWYQQVLGQGPQFIFQYYEKEERGRGNFPDRFSARQFPNYSSELNVNALLLGDSALYLCASSLVSIQETQYFGPGTRLLVL.

The CDR3 here is CSAIDRLNEQFF. The CDR3 DNA follows: TGCAGTGCTATAGACAGACTCAATGAGCAGTTCTTC. V and J are TRBV20-1 and TRBJ2-1; D might be TRBD1 (5 bases). This CDR3 spans 12 amino acids. V lost 4 bases to trimming and J lost 6 bases, with 10 bases between them. Per the germline V gene, CDR1 is DFQATT and CDR2 is SNEGSKA (reference sequence).

This chain connects TRBV18 to TRBJ2-2; the match to TRBD1 covers 7 bases. V dropped 2 bases and J dropped 4; count of bases not matched to a gene: 7. Germline-derived CDR1 and CDR2 are KGHSH and LQKENI. CDR3 length: 16 residues. The CDR3, as DNA: TGTGCCAGCTCACCAAGGGGACAGATGATCACCGGGGAGCTGTTTTTT. Protein product: CASSPRGQMITGELFF.

This clonotype was seen a few times. The chain couples TRBV4-2 to TRBJ1-1; D is possibly TRBD1 (5 bases). The CDR3 runs 14 residues. V shed 1 base and J shed 0 bases, with 6 bases lying between them. CDR1 and CDR2 from the germline V gene are LGHNA and YNFKEQ. The DNA of the CDR3 is TGTGCCAGCAGCCAAGCAGGGATGAACACTGAAGCTTTCTTT. Residues: CASSQAGMNTEAFF.

This clonotype was counted many times. J is TRBJ2-1 and V is TRBV4-2, with TRBD2 identical over 10 bases. J was trimmed by 3 bases and V by 4 bases; bases with no gene match: 6. The CDR3 is made up of 16 amino acids. CDR1 is LGHNA and CDR2 is YNFKEQ in the germline V gene. CDR3 DNA: TGTGCCAGCAGCCCGAGGAAGCGGGGGGGCTACAATGAGCAGTTCTTC. This codes for CASSPRKRGGYNEQFF.

This clonotype was observed many times. The chain recombines TRBV9 with TRBJ2-1; the match to TRBD1 covers 11 bases. The CDR3 runs 16 residues. CDR1 is SGDLS and CDR2 is YYNGEE in the germline V gene. With V trimmed by 4 bases and J by 4 bases, 7 bases remained unmatched. The CDR3 loop is CASSPAGTGGYNEQFF. CDR3 bases: TGTGCCAGCAGCCCCGCCGGGACAGGGGGTTACAATGAGCAGTTCTTC.

J is TRBJ2-5 and V is TRBV6-5, with D unclear. The V end was cut by 2 bases, the J end by 2 bases, with 15 bases between. The CDR3 is made up of 16 amino acids. In germline, CDR1 is MNHEY, CDR2 SVGAGI. As DNA, the CDR3 is TGTGCCAGCAGTTACGGGGTGTCTAGGGTACAAGAGACCCAGTACTTC. It translates to CASSYGVSRVQETQYF.

This clonotype occurred many times. V and J are TRBV10-3 and TRBJ2-7; D not certain. The CDR3 is 13 amino acids. V lost 2 bases, J lost 2 bases, and 7 bases lay in between. Germline V gene sequence: CDR1 ENHRY, CDR2 SYGVKD. The CDR3: CAISEGVTYEQYF. For the CDR3, the DNA is TGTGCCATCAGTGAGGGTGTGACCTACGAGCAGTACTTC.

This clonotype was detected many times. The CDR3 coding sequence is TGCAGCGTTGAGGACACTGGGGCCAACGTCCTGACTTTC. Translating it yields CSVEDTGANVLTF. This chain joins TRBV29-1 and TRBJ2-6, with TRBD1 as a possible D gene (5 bases). Germline V gene sequence: CDR1 SQVTM, CDR2 ANQGSEA. Trimming took 3 bases from V and 2 from J, leaving 5 bases between them. There are 13 residues in the CDR3. Filled out from reference TRBV29-1 and TRBJ2-6, the complete variable domain reads SAVISQKPSRDICQRGTSLTIQCQVDSQVTMMFWYRQQPGQSLTLIATANQGSEATYESGFVIDKFPISRPNLTFSTLTVSNMSPEDSSIYLCSVEDTGANVLTFGAGSRLTVL.

In this sample, this clonotype turned up many times. The CDR3 DNA is TGCAGTGCTAGTCAAGTGCTGCAGTACTTC. It translates to CSASQVLQYF. This chain uses TRBV20-1 with TRBJ2-7; D gene ambiguous. The V and J ends lost 3 bases and 9 bases respectively, with 9 bases between them. CDR3 length: 10 amino acids. In germline, CDR1 is DFQATT, CDR2 SNEGSKA (reference sequence).

This clonotype was counted many times. This chain links TRBV6-6 with TRBJ2-5; D is unresolved. The CDR3 loop spans 12 amino acids. Trimming left V 4 bases short and J 5 bases short, with 8 bases between. CDR1 and CDR2 (germline): MNHNY, SVGAGI (reference sequence). CDR3 bases: TGTGCCAGCAGTTGGAGACGGGAGACCCAGTACTTC. Translating gives CASSWRRETQYF.

This clonotype occurred a few times. CDR3 residues: CSVVIGGGSYEQYF. DNA for the CDR3: TGCAGCGTTGTCATAGGCGGCGGTTCCTACGAGCAGTACTTC. The rearrangement joins TRBV29-1 to TRBJ2-7, with D hard to call. The CDR3 runs 14 residues. Germline loops: CDR1 SQVTM, CDR2 ANQGSEA. V was cut by 4 bases and J by 1 base, with 14 bases left in between.

This clonotype was counted a few times. The chain links TRBV20-1 to TRBJ2-3; D is ambiguous. V shed 0 bases and J shed 1 base, with 11 bases lying between them. CDR3 length: 15 residues. The V gene's germline CDR1 is DFQATT and CDR2 SNEGSKA (reference sequence). DNA for the CDR3: TGCAGTGCTAGAGAGGGAAATCATCGCACAGATACGCAGTATTTT. This sequence encodes CSAREGNHRTDTQYF.

The gene calls are TRBV29-1 and TRBJ2-5, with 14 nucleotides matching TRBD2. From germline, CDR1 is SQVTM and CDR2 ANQGSEA. CDR3 length: 17 amino acids. Trimming removed 5 bases from V and 5 bases from J; junction bases left unmatched: 13. The DNA for the CDR3 is TGCAGCGTTTCGGGAAGGACTAGCGGGAGGCCATGGGAGACCCAGTACTTC. Protein: CSVSGRTSGRPWETQYF. The variable domain in full, with the rest retrieved from reference TRBV29-1 and TRBJ2-5, is SAVISQKPSRDICQRGTSLTIQCQVDSQVTMMFWYRQQPGQSLTLIATANQGSEATYESGFVIDKFPISRPNLTFSTLTVSNMSPEDSSIYLCSVSGRTSGRPWETQYFGPGTRLLVL.

This clonotype has a handful of counts. Here the CDR3 reads CASRGTGPEAFF. The CDR3 DNA follows: TGCGCCAGCAGAGGGACAGGGCCTGAAGCTTTCTTT. The chain couples TRBV5-1 to TRBJ1-1, with 9 bases fitting TRBD1. The CDR3 has 12 residues. Germline V gives CDR1 SGHRS, CDR2 YFSETQ. J gave up 6 bases and V 5 bases, and 2 bases lay outside the gene matches.

This clonotype was picked up many times. The rearrangement joins TRBV9 to TRBJ1-2; D uncertain. The V gene lost 4 bases and the J gene lost 4 bases, with 17 bases spanning the gap. The CDR3 is made up of 15 amino acids. Per the germline V gene, CDR1 is SGDLS and CDR2 is YYNGEE. The CDR3 DNA reads TGTGCCAGCAGCCCAGCACCCGAGGTCCTCTATGGCTACACCTTC. It is translated as CASSPAPEVLYGYTF.

The gene calls are TRBV4-1 and TRBJ2-1; TRBD2 agrees at 7 bases. This CDR3 contains 17 residues. Germline CDR1 reads MGHRA; CDR2 reads YSYEKL. Trimming cost V 1 base and J 6 bases; bases outside gene matches: 12. CDR3 loop: CASSQVGPGLIPNEQFF. CDR3 bases: TGCGCCAGCAGCCAAGTAGGTCCGGGACTAATACCCAATGAGCAGTTCTTC.

J is TRBJ2-7 and V is TRBV10-2; D not resolved. Per germline, CDR1 WSHSY and CDR2 SAAADI. The germline V and J ends were trimmed by 8 bases and 0 bases, with 5 bases remaining between them. There are 11 residues in the CDR3. CDR3 in DNA: TGCGCCAGCGGCAACTCCTACGAGCAGTACTTC. Translation gives CASGNSYEQYF.

This rearrangement joins TRBV12-3 or TRBV12-4 to TRBJ2-1, with 12 bases identical to TRBD1. V dropped 3 bases and J dropped 8; count of bases not matched to a gene: 11. The CDR3 spans 17 residues. Here the CDR3 reads CASSFIGGGQGAYEQFF. The CDR3 DNA reads TGTGCCAGCAGTTTTATAGGTGGGGGACAGGGGGCCTATGAGCAGTTCTTC.

V and J are TRBV24-1 and TRBJ2-1; D is perhaps TRBD1 (6 bases). Between the trimmed V and J ends, which lost 4 bases and 7 bases, there was a span of 10 bases. Germline CDR1 is KGHDR and CDR2 is SFDVKD. This CDR3 has 13 amino acids. The DNA of the CDR3 is TGTGCCACCAGTGACCTAAGGGGGAATGAGCAGTTCTTC. Its translation is CATSDLRGNEQFF.

This clonotype has ten or more counts. The chain joins TRBV29-1 to TRBJ2-7; TRBD2 aligns across 7 bases. V dropped 6 bases and J dropped 2; count of bases not matched to a gene: 7. Germline V CDR1 and CDR2: SQVTM, ANQGSEA. The CDR3 consists of 13 residues. CDR3 sequence reads: CSVTGTTTYEQYF. CDR3 nucleotide sequence: TGCAGCGTCACCGGGACTACCACCTACGAGCAGTACTTC.

This clonotype was seen at least ten times. This chain links TRBV29-1 with TRBJ2-7; D might be TRBD1 (5 bases). The CDR3 runs to 12 residues. V was pared by 4 bases and J by 3 bases, with 10 bases between. The germline CDR1 and CDR2 sequences are SQVTM and ANQGSEA. This chain's CDR3 is CSVGDQGYEQYF. For the CDR3, the DNA is TGCAGCGTTGGGGATCAGGGCTACGAGCAGTACTTC.